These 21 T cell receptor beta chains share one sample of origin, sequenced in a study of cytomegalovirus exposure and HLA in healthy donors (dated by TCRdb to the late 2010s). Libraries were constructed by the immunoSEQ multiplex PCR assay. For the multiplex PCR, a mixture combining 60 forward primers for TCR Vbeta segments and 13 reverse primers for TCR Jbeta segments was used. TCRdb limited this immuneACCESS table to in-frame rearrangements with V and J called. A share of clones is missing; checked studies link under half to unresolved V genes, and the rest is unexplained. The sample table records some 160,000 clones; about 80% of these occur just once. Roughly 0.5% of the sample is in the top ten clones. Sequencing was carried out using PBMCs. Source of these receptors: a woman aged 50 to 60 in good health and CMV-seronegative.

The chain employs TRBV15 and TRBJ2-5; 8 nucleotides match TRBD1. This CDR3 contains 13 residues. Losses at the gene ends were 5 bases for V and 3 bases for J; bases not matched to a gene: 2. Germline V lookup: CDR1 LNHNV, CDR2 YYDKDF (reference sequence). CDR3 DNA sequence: TGTGCCACCAGCGACAGGGGTGAAGAGACCCAGTACTTC. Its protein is CATSDRGEETQYF.

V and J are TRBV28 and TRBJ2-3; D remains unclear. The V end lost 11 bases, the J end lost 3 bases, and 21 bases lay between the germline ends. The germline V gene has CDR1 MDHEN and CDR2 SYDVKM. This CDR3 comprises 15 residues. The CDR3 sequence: CASIPGERGTDTQYF. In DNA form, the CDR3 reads TGTGCCTCCATCCCCGGTGAGCGCGGAACAGATACGCAGTATTTT.

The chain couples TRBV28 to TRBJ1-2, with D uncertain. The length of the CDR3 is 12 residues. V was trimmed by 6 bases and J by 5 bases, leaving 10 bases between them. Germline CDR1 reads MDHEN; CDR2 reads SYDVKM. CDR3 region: CASSGLSYGYTF. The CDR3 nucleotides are TGTGCCAGCAGCGGTCTTTCTTATGGCTACACCTTC.

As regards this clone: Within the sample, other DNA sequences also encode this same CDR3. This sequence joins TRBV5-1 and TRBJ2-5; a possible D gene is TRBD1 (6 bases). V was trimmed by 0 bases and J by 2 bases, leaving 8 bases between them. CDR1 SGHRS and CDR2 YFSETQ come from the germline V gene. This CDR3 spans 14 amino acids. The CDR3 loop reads CASSLGQGQETQYF. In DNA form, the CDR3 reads TGCGCCAGCAGCTTGGGTCAGGGGCAAGAGACCCAGTACTTC.

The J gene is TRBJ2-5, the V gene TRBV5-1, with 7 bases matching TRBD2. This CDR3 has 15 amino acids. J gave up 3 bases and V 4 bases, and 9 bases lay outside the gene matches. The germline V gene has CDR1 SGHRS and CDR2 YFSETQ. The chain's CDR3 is CASSPLALAEETQYF. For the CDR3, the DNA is TGCGCCAGCAGCCCTCTCGCCCTAGCGGAAGAGACCCAGTACTTC.

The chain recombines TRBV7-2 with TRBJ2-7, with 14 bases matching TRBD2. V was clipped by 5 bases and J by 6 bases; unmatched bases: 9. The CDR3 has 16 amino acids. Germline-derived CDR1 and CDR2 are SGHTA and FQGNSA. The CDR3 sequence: CASSRPTSGGALEQYF. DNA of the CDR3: TGTGCCAGCAGCAGGCCGACTAGCGGGGGGGCTCTCGAGCAGTACTTC.

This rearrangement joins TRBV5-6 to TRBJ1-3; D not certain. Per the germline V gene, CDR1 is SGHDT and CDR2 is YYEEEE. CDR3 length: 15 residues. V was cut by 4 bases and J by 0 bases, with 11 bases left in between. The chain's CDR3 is CASSADVSSGNTIYF. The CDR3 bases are TGTGCCAGCAGCGCGGATGTGAGCTCTGGAAACACCATATATTTT.

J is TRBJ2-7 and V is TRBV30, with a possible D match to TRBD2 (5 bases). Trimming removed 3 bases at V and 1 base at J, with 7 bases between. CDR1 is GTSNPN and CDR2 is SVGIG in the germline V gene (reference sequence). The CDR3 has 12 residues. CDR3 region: CAWRRASYEQYF. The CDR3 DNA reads TGTGCCTGGAGGAGGGCGTCCTACGAGCAGTACTTC.

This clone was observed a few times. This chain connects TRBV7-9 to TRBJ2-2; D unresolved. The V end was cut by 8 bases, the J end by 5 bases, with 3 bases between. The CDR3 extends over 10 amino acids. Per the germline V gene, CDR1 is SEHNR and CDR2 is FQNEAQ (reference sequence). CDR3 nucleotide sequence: TGTGCCAGCCGGACCGGGGAGCTGTTTTTT. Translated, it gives CASRTGELFF.

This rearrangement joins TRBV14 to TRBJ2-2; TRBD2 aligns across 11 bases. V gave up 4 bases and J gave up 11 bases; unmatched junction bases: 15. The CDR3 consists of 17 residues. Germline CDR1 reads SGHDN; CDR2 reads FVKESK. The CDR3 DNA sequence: TGTGCCAGCAGCCGATGGTTAGCGGGAGGGAATACCGCCGAGCTGTTTTTT. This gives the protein CASSRWLAGGNTAELFF. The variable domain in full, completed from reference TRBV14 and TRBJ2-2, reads EAGVTQFPSHSVIEKGQTVTLRCDPISGHDNLYWYRRVMGKEIKFLLHFVKESKQDESGMPNNRFLAERTGGTYSTLKVQPAELEDSGVYFCASSRWLAGGNTAELFFGEGSRLTVL.

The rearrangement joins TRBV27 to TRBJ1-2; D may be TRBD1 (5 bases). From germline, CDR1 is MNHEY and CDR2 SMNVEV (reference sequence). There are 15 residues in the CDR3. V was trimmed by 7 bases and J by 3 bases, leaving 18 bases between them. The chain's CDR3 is CASNPGGGYDYGYTF. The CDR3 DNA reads TGTGCCAGCAACCCCGGGGGGGGGTACGACTATGGCTACACCTTC.

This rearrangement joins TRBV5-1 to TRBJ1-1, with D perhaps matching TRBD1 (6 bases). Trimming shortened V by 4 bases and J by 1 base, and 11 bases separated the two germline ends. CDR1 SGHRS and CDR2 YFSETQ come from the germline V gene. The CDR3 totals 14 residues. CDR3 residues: CASSVGQRNTEAFF. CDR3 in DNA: TGCGCCAGCAGCGTAGGACAGAGGAACACTGAAGCTTTCTTT.

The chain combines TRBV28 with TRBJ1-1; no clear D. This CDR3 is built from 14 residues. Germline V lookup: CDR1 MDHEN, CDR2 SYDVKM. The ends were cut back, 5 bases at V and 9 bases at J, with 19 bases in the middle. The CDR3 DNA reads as TGTGCCAGCAGTCCAGCGGGTACAACACTGAAAGCTTTCTTT. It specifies CASSPAGTTLKAFF.

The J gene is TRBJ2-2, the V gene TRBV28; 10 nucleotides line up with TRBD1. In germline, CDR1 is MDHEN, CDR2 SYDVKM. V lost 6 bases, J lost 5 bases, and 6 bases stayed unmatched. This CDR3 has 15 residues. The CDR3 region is CASSPGQGTTGELFF. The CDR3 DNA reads TGTGCCAGCAGCCCGGGACAGGGGACGACCGGGGAGCTGTTTTTT.

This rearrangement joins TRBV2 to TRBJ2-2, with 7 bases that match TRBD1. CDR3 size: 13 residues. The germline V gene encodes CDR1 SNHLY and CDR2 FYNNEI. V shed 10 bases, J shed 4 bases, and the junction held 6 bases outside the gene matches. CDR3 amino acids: CATGTEGTGELFF. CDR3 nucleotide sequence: TGTGCCACCGGGACAGAGGGCACCGGGGAGCTGTTTTTT.

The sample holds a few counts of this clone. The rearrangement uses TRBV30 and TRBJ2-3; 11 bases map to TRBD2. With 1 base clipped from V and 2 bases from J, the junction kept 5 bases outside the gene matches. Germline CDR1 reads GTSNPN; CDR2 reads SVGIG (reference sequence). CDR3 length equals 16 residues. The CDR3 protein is CAWSATSGSPTDTQYF. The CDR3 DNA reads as TGTGCCTGGAGTGCAACTAGCGGGAGTCCCACAGATACGCAGTATTTT.

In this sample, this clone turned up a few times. The chain's CDR3 is CASSISDRLARQETQYF. For the CDR3, the DNA is TGTGCCAGTAGTATCTCGGATCGACTAGCACGCCAAGAGACCCAGTACTTC. V and J are TRBV19 and TRBJ2-5; 7 bases agree with TRBD2. The J segment lost 1 base and the V segment lost 3 bases, leaving 11 bases of the junction unmatched. From germline, CDR1 is LNHDA and CDR2 SQIVND (reference sequence). The CDR3 runs 17 residues.

CDR3 bases: TGTGCCAGCAGCTTGGGGACAGCGTACCAAGAGACCCAGTACTTC. It yields the protein CASSLGTAYQETQYF. The V call is TRBV11-3, the J call TRBJ2-5; TRBD1 matches 7 bases. CDR1 SGHNT and CDR2 YENEEA come from the germline V gene. The CDR3 has 15 amino acids. V lost 3 bases and J lost 0; bases outside the gene matches: 4.

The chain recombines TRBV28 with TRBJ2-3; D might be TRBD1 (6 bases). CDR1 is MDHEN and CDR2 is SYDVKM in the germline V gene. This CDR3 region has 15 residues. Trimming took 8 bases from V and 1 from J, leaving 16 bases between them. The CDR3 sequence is CASRYSGARTDTQYF. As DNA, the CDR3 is TGTGCCAGCCGTTACTCAGGGGCGCGCACAGATACGCAGTATTTT. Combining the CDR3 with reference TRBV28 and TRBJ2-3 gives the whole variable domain DVKVTQSSRYLVKRTGEKVFLECVQDMDHENMFWYRQDPGLGLRLIYFSYDVKMKEKGDIPEGYSVSREKKERFSLILESASTNQTSMYLCASRYSGARTDTQYFGPGTRLTVL.

The CDR3 sequence: CASSLAQGRDYGYTF. CDR3 nucleotides: TGTGCCAGCAGTTTGGCGCAGGGGAGGGACTATGGCTACACCTTC. The chain recombines TRBV28 with TRBJ1-2; D is perhaps TRBD1 (6 bases). CDR3 length: 15 amino acids. Germline-derived CDR1 and CDR2 are MDHEN and SYDVKM. The ends were cut back, 3 bases at V and 3 bases at J, with 14 bases in the middle.

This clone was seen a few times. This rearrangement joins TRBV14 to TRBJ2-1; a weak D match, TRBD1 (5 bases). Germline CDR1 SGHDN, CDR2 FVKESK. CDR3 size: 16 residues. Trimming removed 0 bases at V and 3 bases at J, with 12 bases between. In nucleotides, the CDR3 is TGTGCCAGCAGCCAAGATCAGGGTAACTTCTACAATGAGCAGTTCTTC. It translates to CASSQDQGNFYNEQFF.